This T cell receptor (beta chain) was captured by sequencing in a study of early stage breast cancer tumors. Study information: Most invasive tumors, about 80% of the 16, were ER+/PR+/HER2-.

As for this clone: Its antigen is undetermined.

Study-level findings and limits: Tumors had approximately 2.4-fold higher T cell density than normal breast. Commonly generated sequences made up most enriched TCRB sequences shared between patients.

Each sample had two DNA replicates, around 0.53 ug blood or roughly 1.4 ug tissue. Some clones are missing from TCRdb's copy, which holds only in-frame ones; the method was immunoSEQ multiplex PCR. Among around 20,000 clones, approximately 82% were seen once, and the ten largest hold about 1.7%. Germline V gene sequence: CDR1 SGHTS, CDR2 YDEGEE. V was trimmed by 3 bases and J by 10 bases, leaving 9 bases between them. The CDR3 is 11 residues long. Material for sequencing was blood. This sequence joins TRBV5-8 and TRBJ2-3; TRBD2 might be the D (6 bases). The sequence derives from a person aged 70 to 79 with breast cancer. The DNA of the CDR3 is TGTGCCAGCAGCTCGGGAGTCGCGCAGTATTTT. It translates to CASSSGVAQYF.